The 32 T cell receptor beta chains below come from one sample, sequenced in a study of metastatic and nonmetastatic thyroid tumors. No treatment of any kind had been given to any patient before thyroid surgery. TCRdb used MiXCR to call clones anew from the PCR reads. The table records roughly 44,000 clones, approximately 25% of them present only once. Sequenced sample: tumor tissue. The receptors shown here come from a female donor with papillary thyroid cancer or a benign thyroid nodule (not recorded which). Some clones in this sample may be carry-over from other donors' samples.

This clone was counted a few times. The chain recombines TRBV20-1 with TRBJ2-7, with D uncertain. The CDR3 sequence is 13 residues long. Per the germline V gene, CDR1 is DFQATT and CDR2 is SNEGSKA (reference sequence). With 3 bases removed from V and 1 base from J, the gap between germline ends came to 10 bases. CDR3 sequence reads: CSARTDISYEQYF. The CDR3 region has the DNA TGCAGTGCTAGGACCGACATTTCCTACGAGCAGTACTTC.

This clone was seen a handful of times. The rearrangement joins TRBV19 to TRBJ1-5; D ambiguous. Trimming shortened V by 5 bases and J by 1 base, and 9 bases separated the two germline ends. Germline V gene data show CDR1 as LNHDA and CDR2 as SQIVND (reference sequence). CDR3 length equals 14 residues. The CDR3 here is CASSHWPSNQPQHF. The CDR3 DNA reads as TGTGCCAGTAGTCATTGGCCGAGCAATCAGCCCCAGCATTTT.

By sample fraction, this clone is medium-sized (0.01 to 0.1%). V usage is TRBV6-1 and J usage is TRBJ2-1; D tentatively reads TRBD1 or TRBD2 (5 bases each). Germline V gene sequence: CDR1 MNHNS, CDR2 SASEGT. This CDR3 spans 13 amino acids. The V gene lost 5 bases and the J gene lost 7 bases, with 12 bases spanning the gap. CDR3 sequence (DNA): TGTGCCAGCAGTCCCGCCTGGGGGAATGAGCAGTTCTTC. Residues: CASSPAWGNEQFF.

This clone is medium-sized by share. This chain joins TRBV12-3 or TRBV12-4 and TRBJ2-7, with 8 bases fitting TRBD1. V shed 6 bases, J shed 0 bases, and the junction held 4 bases outside the gene matches. The CDR3 is made up of 14 amino acids. The CDR3 DNA sequence: TGTGCCAGCAGACCCGGGACAGGCTCCTACGAGCAGTACTTC. Amino acid sequence: CASRPGTGSYEQYF.

This clone was counted many times. This chain links TRBV5-1 with TRBJ2-1, with 8 nucleotides matching TRBD2. CDR3 length: 19 amino acids. Per the germline V gene, CDR1 is SGHRS and CDR2 is YFSETQ. Germline trimming cut 1 base from V and 0 bases from J; bases unmatched to any gene: 12. The CDR3 DNA reads as TGCGCCAGCAGCTTGATTGGTTCTAGCGGGTTGAGCTCCTACAATGAGCAGTTCTTC. It is translated as CASSLIGSSGLSSYNEQFF.

The rearrangement links TRBV6-1 to TRBJ2-7; 10 bases fit TRBD1. The CDR3 totals 11 residues. CDR1 is MNHNS and CDR2 is SASEGT in the germline V gene. Trimming cost V 5 bases and J 11 bases; bases outside gene matches: 3. DNA of the CDR3: TGTGCCAGCAGTCAAGGGACAGGGGAGTACTTC. Amino acid sequence: CASSQGTGEYF.

The genes are TRBV5-1 and TRBJ2-7, with a tentative D call TRBD2 (5 bases). V lost 6 bases and J 4 bases, leaving 20 bases between the germline ends. The CDR3 contains 15 residues. Germline-derived CDR1 and CDR2 are SGHRS and YFSETQ. DNA of the CDR3: TGCGCCAGCAACCCATCTCCCGGGGAGTTTTACGAGCAGTACTTC. Encoded protein: CASNPSPGEFYEQYF.

CDR3 loop: CASSVGLSSYNEQFF. The CDR3 nucleotides are TGTGCCAGCAGCGTAGGTCTAAGCTCCTACAATGAGCAGTTCTTC. The chain joins TRBV9 to TRBJ2-1; D remains unclear. V lost 0 bases and J 0 bases, leaving 7 bases between the germline ends. Germline V lookup: CDR1 SGDLS, CDR2 YYNGEE. The CDR3 runs 15 residues.

This clone has ten or more counts. V and J are TRBV2 and TRBJ2-5; a possible D gene is TRBD2 (5 bases). V dropped 5 bases and J dropped 5 bases, with 12 bases sitting between them. The CDR3 length is 13 residues. The germline gives CDR1 SNHLY, CDR2 FYNNEI. The CDR3 sequence is CASSPGLGETQYF. CDR3 nucleotides: TGTGCCAGCAGTCCGGGATTGGGTGAGACCCAGTACTTC.

This clone turned up a few times. The chain has TRBV20-1 and TRBJ2-3; 10 bases line up with TRBD1. Germline V gene data show CDR1 as DFQATT and CDR2 as SNEGSKA (reference sequence). With 3 bases clipped from V and 6 bases from J, the junction kept 6 bases outside the gene matches. The CDR3 consists of 14 residues. CDR3 sequence reads: CSASEDRGWDTQYF. In DNA form, the CDR3 reads TGCAGTGCTAGCGAGGACAGGGGGTGGGATACGCAGTATTTT.

The V call is TRBV20-1, the J call TRBJ1-1; TRBD1 aligns across 7 bases. The CDR3 totals 14 residues. Germline trimming cut 8 bases from V and 1 base from J; bases unmatched to any gene: 10. CDR1 is DFQATT, CDR2 SNEGSKA, per germline (reference sequence). The CDR3 DNA reads TGCAGTACCGGACAGGTGGGACGGAACACTGAAGCTTTCTTT. Translated: CSTGQVGRNTEAFF.

This clone was detected many times. DNA for the CDR3: TGTGCCAGCAGTTACGGTACAGGGGGGTCACCCCTCCACTTT. Protein sequence: CASSYGTGGSPLHF. The rearrangement links TRBV6-6 to TRBJ1-6; 8 nucleotides align to TRBD1. The germline V gene has CDR1 MNHNY and CDR2 SVGAGI (reference sequence). The junction had 4 bases not matched to a gene; V was cut back by 2 bases and J by 10 bases. The CDR3 extends over 14 amino acids.

This CDR3 reads CASSSSGSRPDTQYF. DNA of the CDR3: TGCGCCAGCAGCTCTAGCGGGAGTCGACCAGATACGCAGTATTTT. This chain uses TRBV5-1 with TRBJ2-3, with 10 nucleotides matching TRBD2. This CDR3 region has 15 residues. V was pared by 3 bases and J by 4 bases, with 5 bases of the junction left unmatched. The V gene's germline CDR1 is SGHRS and CDR2 YFSETQ.

This chain joins TRBV7-6 and TRBJ2-1; 10 positions match TRBD1. The CDR3 runs to 17 residues. Germline-derived CDR1 and CDR2 are SGHVS and FNYEAQ. The ends lost 4 bases at V and 6 bases at J; junction bases unmatched: 12. The CDR3 DNA is TGTGCCAGCAGCTCCGGGCGAGGACAGGGGGTGAGCAATGAGCAGTTCTTC. Amino acids: CASSSGRGQGVSNEQFF.

The gene calls are TRBV20-1 and TRBJ1-1, with 10 positions matching TRBD1. The germline CDR1 and CDR2 sequences are DFQATT and SNEGSKA (reference sequence). This CDR3 region has 15 residues. V lost 6 bases and J lost 4; bases outside the gene matches: 11. The CDR3 sequence is CSASRDRGLSTEAFF. In nucleotides, the CDR3 is TGCAGTGCCTCCCGGGACAGGGGCTTGAGCACTGAAGCTTTCTTT.

The gene calls are TRBV11-3 and TRBJ2-7, with TRBD1 matching over 7 bases. Germline V gene sequence: CDR1 SGHNT, CDR2 YENEEA. V trimming: 0 bases; J trimming: 3 bases; junction bases outside the gene matches: 5. The CDR3 runs to 15 residues. The CDR3 coding sequence is TGTGCCAGCAGCTTAGAAGGGACAGAGGGCTACGAGCAGTACTTC. Amino acids: CASSLEGTEGYEQYF.

The chain joins TRBV7-8 to TRBJ1-3; no reliable D call. V lost 5 bases, J lost 5 bases, and 7 bases lay in between. Germline V gene lookup returns CDR1 SGHVS and CDR2 FQNEAQ. The CDR3 is made up of 12 amino acids. In DNA form, the CDR3 reads TGTGCCAGCAGCCAGACACGAAACACCATATATTTT. Its protein is CASSQTRNTIYF.

This clone appeared many times. This chain uses TRBV5-1 with TRBJ2-1, with TRBD2 matching 10 bases. V lost 4 bases and J lost 10; bases outside the gene matches: 11. The V gene's germline CDR1 is SGHRS and CDR2 YFSETQ. CDR3 length: 15 amino acids. This CDR3 reads CASSPGASGGPEQFF. The CDR3, as DNA: TGCGCCAGCAGCCCTGGGGCTAGCGGGGGCCCAGAGCAGTTCTTC. Based on the CDR3 plus reference TRBV5-1 and TRBJ2-1, the full variable domain is KAGVTQTPRYLIKTRGQQVTLSCSPISGHRSVSWYQQTPGQGLQFLFEYFSETQRNKGNFPGRFSGRQFSNSRSEMNVSTLELGDSALYLCASSPGASGGPEQFFGPGTRLTVL.

This clone was found a few times. As DNA, the CDR3 is TGTGCCAGCAGCCAGGGACTTCACTCAGATACGCAGTATTTT. Translating it yields CASSQGLHSDTQYF. The J gene is TRBJ2-3, the V gene TRBV11-2; TRBD2 is a possible D gene (6 bases). CDR1 is SGHAT and CDR2 is FQNNGV in the germline V gene. The length of the CDR3 is 14 residues. V lost 5 bases and J lost 4, with 13 bases in between.

This chain connects TRBV11-1 to TRBJ1-1; D unclear. In germline, CDR1 is SGHAT, CDR2 FQDESV (reference sequence). This CDR3 is built from 17 residues. Trimming removed 5 bases from V and 5 bases from J, with 24 bases in between. In DNA, the CDR3 is TGTGCCAGCAGCACTTCCCCGGTTAGACGCCCTCGAACTGAAGCTTTCTTT. This sequence encodes CASSTSPVRRPRTEAFF. The full variable domain, rest sourced from reference TRBV11-1 and TRBJ1-1, is EAEVAQSPRYKITEKSQAVAFWCDPISGHATLYWYRQILGQGPELLVQFQDESVVDDSQLPKDRFSAERLKGVDSTLKIQPAELGDSAMYLCASSTSPVRRPRTEAFFGQGTRLTVV.

This clone was counted between two and nine times. The chain combines TRBV19 with TRBJ2-2; perhaps TRBD1 as D (5 bases). This CDR3 region has 15 residues. With 1 base removed from V and 2 bases from J, the gap between germline ends came to 8 bases. Looked up from germline, CDR1 is LNHDA and CDR2 is SQIVND (reference sequence). CDR3 region: CASSIVRGNTGELFF. The CDR3 DNA reads TGTGCCAGTAGTATAGTTAGGGGTAACACCGGGGAGCTGTTTTTT.

This clone was recorded at least ten times. The chain is built from TRBV18 and TRBJ2-4, with D unresolved. The CDR3 is 13 amino acids. Germline values: CDR1 KGHSH, CDR2 LQKENI. Trimming stripped 2 bases from V and 6 bases from J, with 8 bases between. CDR3 coding DNA: TGTGCCAGCTCACCATCCCAGAGAAACATTCAGTACTTC. It specifies CASSPSQRNIQYF.

This clone has at least ten counts. The J gene is TRBJ2-3, the V gene TRBV20-1; 14 positions match TRBD2. Germline CDR1 DFQATT, CDR2 SNEGSKA (reference sequence). The CDR3 contains 18 residues. Trimming at V came to 5 bases and at J to 1 base, leaving 11 bases not matched to a gene. For the CDR3, the DNA is TGCAGTGCTTTGACTAGCGGGGGGGTCCAGGTGGGCACAGATACGCAGTATTTT. Amino acids: CSALTSGGVQVGTDTQYF.

Comment on this clone: At the DNA level, this CDR3 is encoded by other sequences in the same sample as well. The V gene is TRBV12-3 or TRBV12-4, the J gene TRBJ2-7, with 7 bases lining up with TRBD1. J gave up 4 bases and V 6 bases, and 6 bases lay outside the gene matches. The CDR3 sequence is 13 residues long. The CDR3 sequence is CASSRNRGYEQYF. CDR3 DNA: TGTGCCAGCAGCAGAAACAGGGGATACGAGCAGTACTTC.

This clone occurred many times. V gene TRBV15 combines with J gene TRBJ1-4; D is unresolved. This CDR3 is built from 14 residues. Germline V gene data show CDR1 as LNHNV and CDR2 as YYDKDF (reference sequence). The V end was cut by 3 bases, the J end by 5 bases, with 10 bases between. The CDR3 DNA reads TGTGCCACCAGCAGTATGAGTAGGAATGAAAAACTGTTTTTT. It codes for CATSSMSRNEKLFF.

V gene TRBV20-1 combines with J gene TRBJ2-1; D is unresolved. With 4 bases removed from V and 7 bases from J, the gap between germline ends came to 8 bases. In germline, CDR1 is DFQATT, CDR2 SNEGSKA (reference sequence). The CDR3 sequence is 11 residues long. CDR3 region: CSATLSNEQFF. The CDR3 DNA follows: TGCAGTGCTACCCTTAGTAATGAGCAGTTCTTC.

This clone was observed many times. The rearrangement uses TRBV6-1 and TRBJ2-3; D not resolved. Germline V gene sequence: CDR1 MNHNS, CDR2 SASEGT. This CDR3 has 11 residues. V lost 10 bases to trimming and J lost 6 bases, with 11 bases between them. DNA of the CDR3: TGTGCCATCCAGACGGCCGATACGCAGTATTTT. Encoded protein: CAIQTADTQYF.

The rearrangement links TRBV5-1 to TRBJ2-3, with D possibly being TRBD1 or TRBD2 (5 bases each). With 4 bases removed from V and 0 bases from J, the gap between germline ends came to 12 bases. Looked up from germline, CDR1 is SGHRS and CDR2 is YFSETQ. CDR3 length equals 15 residues. The chain's CDR3 is CASSLGTPSTDTQYF. The CDR3 DNA follows: TGCGCCAGCAGCCTAGGGACCCCTAGCACAGATACGCAGTATTTT.

This clone was found many times. The chain recombines TRBV10-2 with TRBJ1-2; 9 bases align to TRBD1. Trimming cost V 7 bases and J 5 bases; bases outside gene matches: 8. The CDR3 has 14 residues. Germline V gives CDR1 WSHSY, CDR2 SAAADI. CDR3 nucleotide sequence: TGCGCCAGCACGACAGGGGGTCCTTTTTATGGCTACACCTTC. Translating gives CASTTGGPFYGYTF.

The CDR3 reads CASSPLAGPSNEQYF. The CDR3 DNA follows: TGTGCCAGCAGCCCTTTAGCGGGCCCGTCTAATGAGCAGTACTTC. The genes are TRBV7-6 and TRBJ2-7; 7 bases map to TRBD2. The CDR3 runs 15 residues. V gave up 5 bases and J gave up 7 bases; unmatched junction bases: 14. Germline assignment: CDR1 SGHVS and CDR2 FNYEAQ.

This clone was seen many times. This rearrangement joins TRBV20-1 to TRBJ2-1; 15 bases agree with TRBD2. Germline-derived CDR1 and CDR2 are DFQATT and SNEGSKA (reference sequence). The CDR3 extends over 16 amino acids. J gave up 14 bases and V 0 bases, and 11 bases lay outside the gene matches. CDR3 loop: CSARDGRGLAGGREFF. CDR3 coding DNA: TGCAGTGCTAGAGATGGCCGGGGACTAGCGGGAGGACGGGAGTTCTTC.

This chain links TRBV28 with TRBJ1-3, with D unresolved. V was shortened by 4 bases and J by 0 bases, with 13 bases between the two germline ends. CDR3 length: 16 residues. Germline V lookup: CDR1 MDHEN, CDR2 SYDVKM. The CDR3 DNA follows: TGTGCCAGCAGTTCCTATGACCTGAGCTCTGGAAACACCATATATTTT. It translates to CASSSYDLSSGNTIYF.